One sample yielded the 20 T cell receptor beta chains listed below, sequenced in a study of blood T cell repertoires in COVID-19. Sequenced by immunoSEQ multiplex PCR; TCRdb stores in-frame clones only, minus some. This sample has 100,000 to 150,000 clones, with roughly 88% found just once. Input material: peripheral blood. The receptors here all came from a woman aged 80 or over with acute or convalescent COVID-19.

In its sample, this clone was seen once. The chain's CDR3 is CASSGGVNQPQHF. CDR3 in DNA: TGTGCCAGCAGTGGAGGGGTTAATCAGCCCCAGCATTTT. This chain uses TRBV12-3 or TRBV12-4 with TRBJ1-5, with D maybe TRBD1 (5 bases). This CDR3 has 13 residues. Trimming took 5 bases from V and 4 from J, leaving 9 bases between them.

This sequence joins TRBV28 and TRBJ1-2; D not certain. This CDR3 is 12 amino acids long. Germline-derived CDR1 and CDR2 are MDHEN and SYDVKM. The V gene lost 3 bases and the J gene lost 2 bases, with 4 bases spanning the gap. The DNA for the CDR3 is TGTGCCAGCAGTTTCGTAAACTATGGCTACACCTTC. It yields the protein CASSFVNYGYTF.

This chain uses TRBV11-2 with TRBJ1-2; 11 positions agree with TRBD1. Germline CDR1 is SGHAT and CDR2 is FQNNGV. V lost 6 bases to trimming and J lost 5 bases; unmatched junction nucleotides: 5. CDR3 size: 14 residues. CDR3 sequence: CASRRDRGGYGYTF. The CDR3 bases are TGTGCCAGCAGACGGGACAGGGGGGGTTATGGCTACACCTTC.

The CDR3 nucleotides read TGCGCCAGCAGCCAAGATTTCGGGGAGGGCTATGGCTACACCTTC. The encoded protein is CASSQDFGEGYGYTF. The V call is TRBV4-1, the J call TRBJ1-2; D unresolved. The CDR3 has 15 residues. The V and J ends lost 0 bases and 4 bases respectively, with 12 bases between them. CDR1 is MGHRA and CDR2 is YSYEKL in the germline V gene.

The chain employs TRBV19 and TRBJ1-2, with D perhaps TRBD1 (5 bases). Trimming removed 7 bases at V and 4 bases at J, with 19 bases between. Germline V lookup: CDR1 LNHDA, CDR2 SQIVND (reference sequence). The CDR3 sequence is 15 residues long. In DNA, the CDR3 is TGTGCCAGTACCCCACAGGCCATGGGCCCCTATGGCTACACCTTC. Translation: CASTPQAMGPYGYTF.

The genes are TRBV7-9 and TRBJ2-2, with D perhaps matching TRBD2 (5 bases). The CDR3 runs 17 residues. The germline CDR1 and CDR2 sequences are SEHNR and FQNEAQ (reference sequence). V was pared by 3 bases and J by 1 base, with 15 bases between. CDR3 DNA: TGTGCCAGCAGCTTCCTTACGTCACGGGGGAACACCGGGGAGCTGTTTTTT. It encodes CASSFLTSRGNTGELFF.

The chain recombines TRBV9 with TRBJ2-3; 11 bases are shared with TRBD2. CDR3 length: 16 amino acids. Germline CDR1 SGDLS, CDR2 YYNGEE. V gave up 0 bases and J gave up 8 bases; unmatched junction bases: 8. The DNA for the CDR3 is TGTGCCAGCAGCGTAGGCGCTAGCGGGAGGTCCGGTACGCAGTATTTT. This gives the protein CASSVGASGRSGTQYF.

The V gene is TRBV3-1 (or the pseudogene TRBV3-2), the J gene TRBJ2-1, with 12 bases aligning to TRBD2. J was trimmed by 3 bases and V by 4 bases; bases with no gene match: 10. The CDR3 is 18 residues long. Germline-derived CDR1 and CDR2 are LGHDT and YNNKEL (reference sequence). This CDR3 is CASSLASTSGRLYNEQFF. CDR3 nucleotide sequence: TGTGCCAGCAGCCTGGCCTCTACTAGCGGGAGGCTCTACAATGAGCAGTTCTTC.

This clone was seen a handful of times. The CDR3 DNA is TGTGCCACCAGTGATTCCGTCGGTGGCTACACCTTC. Translation gives CATSDSVGGYTF. The chain recombines TRBV24-1 with TRBJ1-2; no firm D call. Trimming pared 2 bases from V and 7 bases from J, leaving 7 bases between. Germline V lookup: CDR1 KGHDR, CDR2 SFDVKD. The CDR3 consists of 12 residues.

On this clone itself: Other DNA sequences of this sample code for an identical CDR3. The V call is TRBV5-1, the J call TRBJ2-3; 13 positions agree with TRBD2. CDR1 is SGHRS, CDR2 YFSETQ, per germline. The length of the CDR3 is 16 residues. Germline trimming cut 0 bases from V and 4 bases from J; bases unmatched to any gene: 2. In nucleotides, the CDR3 is TGCGCCAGCAGCTTGGGAACTAGCGGGGGGGCAGATACGCAGTATTTT. This gives the protein CASSLGTSGGADTQYF.

This chain links TRBV3-1 (or the pseudogene TRBV3-2) with TRBJ1-5; 7 bases are a match to TRBD1. CDR1 and CDR2 from the germline V gene are LGHDT and YNNKEL (reference sequence). J lost 7 bases, V lost 6 bases, and 12 bases had no gene match. The CDR3 length is 15 residues. CDR3 coding DNA: TGTGCCAGCAGTCTCGGTGAGGGGGCTTGGCAGCCCCAGCATTTT. It encodes CASSLGEGAWQPQHF.

The chain joins TRBV5-4 to TRBJ2-1, with TRBD2 as a possible D gene (5 bases). This CDR3 has 16 amino acids. Germline CDR1 SGHNT, CDR2 YYREEE (reference sequence). The V and J ends lost 4 bases and 0 bases respectively, with 14 bases between them. The CDR3 sequence: CASSPTSGSSYNEQFF. In DNA, the CDR3 is TGTGCCAGCAGCCCAACCAGCGGCAGCTCCTACAATGAGCAGTTCTTC.

This chain links TRBV28 with TRBJ1-6, with a tentative D call TRBD1 (5 bases). CDR1 is MDHEN, CDR2 SYDVKM, per germline. Trimming took 7 bases from V and 3 from J, leaving 13 bases between them. The CDR3 extends over 15 amino acids. CDR3 sequence: CASTLRGHYNSPLHF. CDR3 bases: TGTGCCAGCACCCTCCGAGGACACTATAATTCACCCCTCCACTTT. Full variable domain (rest looked up from reference TRBV28 and TRBJ1-6): DVKVTQSSRYLVKRTGEKVFLECVQDMDHENMFWYRQDPGLGLRLIYFSYDVKMKEKGDIPEGYSVSREKKERFSLILESASTNQTSMYLCASTLRGHYNSPLHFGNGTRLTVT.

This chain links TRBV6-6 with TRBJ1-1; no definite D call. Germline-derived CDR1 and CDR2 are MNHNY and SVGAGI (reference sequence). Trimming stripped 6 bases from V and 6 bases from J, with 11 bases between. This CDR3 comprises 12 residues. CDR3 bases: TGTGCCAGCAGCCCTACTAGGGCTGAAGCTTTCTTT. It encodes CASSPTRAEAFF.

The rearrangement uses TRBV6-5 and TRBJ1-3; 9 bases are a match to TRBD1. The V and J ends lost 6 bases and 3 bases, in that order; junction bases with no gene match: 6. The CDR3 is made up of 15 amino acids. Germline V gene data show CDR1 as MNHEY and CDR2 as SVGAGI. Written as DNA, the CDR3 is TGTGCCAGCAGATTGGACAGGGGAGGTGGAAACACCATATATTTT. Translated: CASRLDRGGGNTIYF.

This clone was picked up a small number of times. V and J are TRBV5-6 and TRBJ1-6, with a weak D call TRBD1 (5 bases). Germline CDR1 SGHDT, CDR2 YYEEEE. The CDR3 totals 17 residues. The ends were cut back, 4 bases at V and 7 bases at J, with 21 bases in the middle. CDR3 coding DNA: TGTGCCAGCAGCCGTTGGTCAGGGTCTTTGGGAAATTCACCCCTCCACTTT. Encoded protein: CASSRWSGSLGNSPLHF. Complete variable domain (other parts from reference TRBV5-6 and TRBJ1-6): DAGVTQSPTHLIKTRGQQVTLRCSPKSGHDTVSWYQQALGQGPQFIFQYYEEEERQRGNFPDRFSGHQFPNYSSELNVNALLLGDSALYLCASSRWSGSLGNSPLHFGNGTRLTVT.

The chain combines TRBV29-1 with TRBJ2-1, with D tentatively TRBD2 (6 bases). The CDR3 is 12 amino acids. Trimming pared 4 bases from V and 7 bases from J, leaving 11 bases between. The germline V gene has CDR1 SQVTM and CDR2 ANQGSEA. DNA of the CDR3: TGCAGCGTTGTAGTAAGCGGGAATGAGCAGTTCTTC. Amino acid sequence: CSVVVSGNEQFF.

In this sample, this clone turned up once. The rearrangement uses TRBV7-8 and TRBJ2-3; maybe TRBD2 (5 bases). With 1 base removed from V and 10 bases from J, the gap between germline ends came to 9 bases. CDR3 length equals 12 residues. Germline V CDR1 and CDR2: SGHVS, FQNEAQ. CDR3 coding DNA: TGTGCCAGCAGCTTAGACGGGGTTTCGCAGTATTTT. The encoded protein is CASSLDGVSQYF.

This clone was found a few times. The CDR3 region is CASSQEAVAGYAGELFF. The CDR3 DNA reads TGTGCCAGCAGCCAAGAAGCGGTGGCGGGATATGCCGGGGAGCTGTTTTTT. This chain joins TRBV3-1 (or the pseudogene TRBV3-2) and TRBJ2-2; possible D gene TRBD2, 6 bases. CDR1 and CDR2 from the germline V gene are LGHDT and YNNKEL (reference sequence). The V and J ends lost 0 bases and 6 bases respectively, with 17 bases between them. CDR3 length: 17 residues.

This rearrangement joins TRBV20-1 to TRBJ1-6; weak D call: TRBD1 (5 bases). Germline V CDR1 and CDR2: DFQATT, SNEGSKA (reference sequence). The CDR3 is made up of 13 amino acids. V lost 3 bases, J lost 10 bases, and 13 bases lay in between. This chain's CDR3 is CSASGQGRSPLHF. The DNA for the CDR3 is TGCAGTGCTAGTGGTCAGGGTCGATCACCCCTCCACTTT.